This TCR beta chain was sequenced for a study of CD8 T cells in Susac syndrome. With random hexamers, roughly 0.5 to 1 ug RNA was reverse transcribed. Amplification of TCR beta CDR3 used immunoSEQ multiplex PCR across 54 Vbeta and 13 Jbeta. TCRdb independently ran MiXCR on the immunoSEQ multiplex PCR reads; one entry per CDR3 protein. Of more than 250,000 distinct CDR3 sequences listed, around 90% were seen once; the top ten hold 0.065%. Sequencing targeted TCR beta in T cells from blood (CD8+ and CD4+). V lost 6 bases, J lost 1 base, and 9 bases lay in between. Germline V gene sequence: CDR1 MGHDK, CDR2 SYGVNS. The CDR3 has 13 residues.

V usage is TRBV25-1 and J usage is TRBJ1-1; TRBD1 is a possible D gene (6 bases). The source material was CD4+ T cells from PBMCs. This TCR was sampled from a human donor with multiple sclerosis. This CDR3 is CASRATGNTEAFF. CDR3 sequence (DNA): TGTGCCAGCAGAGCGACAGGGAACACTGAAGCTTTCTTT.